These 3 T cell receptor beta chains were sequenced from one sample in a study of technical replicates of blood from a few donors. Repertoires were generated with immunoSEQ multiplex PCR, while TCRdb's copy carries only in-frame clones and drops some. The sample holds 60,000 to 90,000 clones, roughly 95% seen once. The sample consisted of T cells isolated from PBMCs. The receptors were sampled from a human donor in good health.

This chain uses TRBV6-5 with TRBJ2-1; D is undetermined. V was clipped by 6 bases and J by 0 bases, with 12 bases between them. The CDR3 is 15 residues long. CDR1 is MNHEY, CDR2 SVGAGI, per germline. The CDR3 spells CASSHSKLSYNEQFF. The CDR3 DNA reads as TGTGCCAGCAGCCACAGTAAACTCTCCTACAATGAGCAGTTCTTC.

The chain carries TRBV6-1 and TRBJ2-7; TRBD1 matches at 9 bases. There are 16 residues in the CDR3. Germline V CDR1 and CDR2: MNHNS, SASEGT. The junction had 8 bases not matched to a gene; V was cut back by 3 bases and J by 2 bases. CDR3 DNA: TGTGCCAGCAGTGAGGTCCGGGACAGGGCAACCTACGAGCAGTACTTC. This encodes CASSEVRDRATYEQYF.

The rearrangement links TRBV2 to TRBJ2-2; tentatively, D is TRBD2 (5 bases). The germline gives CDR1 SNHLY, CDR2 FYNNEI. With 8 bases removed from V and 3 bases from J, the gap between germline ends came to 16 bases. The CDR3 contains 15 residues. The CDR3 sequence: CASSRESADTGELFF. The CDR3 DNA is TGTGCCAGCTCCCGGGAAAGCGCCGACACCGGGGAGCTGTTTTTT.